This is a list of T cell receptor beta chains from one sample in a study of T cell responses to AZD1222 COVID-19 vaccine. Assay used: immunoSEQ multiplex PCR; TCRdb lists only in-frame clones, some missing. The sample lists 78,000 or so clones, less than 85% seen once, with around 50% in the top ten. This material consisted of peripheral blood, taken 28 days after the second AZD1222 dose. Source of these receptors: an adult who received the AZD1222 COVID-19 vaccine. Both conserved end residues are part of each CDR3. A D gene is named only where the DNA matches it firmly. A clone size is listed for some rows: how often the clone was seen (once, few, many), or a class if it is expanded.

V gene	D gene	J gene	clone size	CDR3 protein	CDR3 DNA
TRBV9	-	TRBJ2-3	once	CASSGGAPDTQYF	TGTGCCAGCAGCGGAGGTGCGCCAGATACGCAGTATTTT
TRBV18	TRBD1	TRBJ2-3	-	CASSPPGTAIPDTQYF	TGTGCCAGCTCACCACCGGGGACAGCAATCCCAGATACGCAGTATTTT
TRBV19	-	TRBJ1-1	-	CASSTPGQNTEAFF	TGTGCCAGTAGTACACCGGGGCAGAACACTGAAGCTTTCTTT
TRBV21-1	-	TRBJ2-1	-	CASKTSGYNEQFF	TGTGCCAGCAAGACTAGCGGCTACAATGAGCAGTTCTTC
TRBV19	-	TRBJ2-1	-	CASSHRAYNEQFF	TGTGCCAGTAGTCACCGGGCCTACAATGAGCAGTTCTTC
TRBV7-2	-	TRBJ1-5	once	CASSLEGLIHQPQHF	TGTGCCAGCAGCTTAGAAGGACTTATTCATCAGCCCCAGCATTTT
TRBV5-1	-	TRBJ2-7	-	CASSSHEVGFSSYEQYF	TGCGCCAGCAGCTCCCACGAGGTCGGCTTTAGCTCCTACGAGCAGTACTTC
TRBV2	-	TRBJ2-3	-	CATRAAASGTDTQYF	TGTGCCACCCGGGCAGCGGCTTCTGGCACAGATACGCAGTATTTT
TRBV2	TRBD1	TRBJ1-5	-	CASRPNRGRDQPQHF	TGTGCCAGCAGACCAAACAGGGGGCGAGATCAGCCCCAGCATTTT
TRBV16	TRBD1	TRBJ1-2	few	CASSQQGAGINYGYTF	TGTGCCAGCAGCCAACAGGGGGCCGGAATTAACTATGGCTACACCTTC
TRBV4-3	-	TRBJ1-4	many	CASSQAWGTNEKLFF	TGCGCCAGCAGCCAAGCGTGGGGAACTAATGAAAAACTGTTTTTT
TRBV9	-	TRBJ2-7	-	CASSVGGDLTYEQYF	TGTGCCAGCAGCGTAGGAGGTGATCTTACCTACGAGCAGTACTTC
TRBV7-2	-	TRBJ1-2	-	CASSLDWQGYTF	TGTGCCAGCAGCTTAGACTGGCAGGGCTACACCTTC
TRBV30	-	TRBJ2-3	-	CALGTDTQYF	TGTGCCTTGGGGACAGATACGCAGTATTTT
TRBV19	TRBD1	TRBJ2-7	-	CASSSESGTGGLVCSSYEQYF	TGTGCCAGTAGCTCGGAATCCGGGACAGGGGGCTTGGTCTGCTCCTCCTACGAGCAGTACTTC
TRBV15	TRBD1	TRBJ2-5	-	CATQTGTGETQYF	TGTGCCACCCAGACAGGGACGGGGGAGACCCAGTACTTC
TRBV6-2/TRBV6-3	TRBD2	TRBJ2-1	few	CASSWGGYNEQFF	TGTGCCAGCAGCTGGGGGGGTTATAATGAGCAGTTCTTC
TRBV21-1	-	TRBJ2-1	-	CASSKMTTHEQFF	TGTGCCAGCAGCAAGATGACTACCCATGAGCAGTTCTTC
TRBV19	-	TRBJ1-3	-	CASSIWPVSGNTIYF	TGTGCCAGTAGTATCTGGCCTGTCTCTGGAAACACCATATATTTT
TRBV28	TRBD2	TRBJ2-4	-	CASSSGTSGYLAKNIQYF	TGTGCCAGCAGTTCCGGGACTAGCGGTTATCTAGCCAAAAACATTCAGTACTTC